This TCR beta chain was identified in a study of response to subunit inactivated influenza vaccine. Trimming left V 2 bases short and J 1 base short, with 14 bases between. The germline V gene encodes CDR1 SQVTM and CDR2 ANQGSEA. There are 15 residues in the CDR3. A single record per CDR3 protein comes from TCRdb applying MiXCR to the RT-PCR reads. The sample shows 700,000 to 900,000 distinct CDR3 sequences, approximately 22% of them seen only once. Source: PBMCs from blood, taken 5 days after vaccination. V is TRBV29-1 and J is TRBJ1-1; unclear D gene. This clonotype was obtained from a man aged 50 to 59 who received an inactivated influenza vaccine. The DNA of the CDR3 is TGCAGCGTTGAATCGGGATGGTTTAAGAACACTGAAGCTTTCTTT. Translated: CSVESGWFKNTEAFF.